A single sample gave rise to the 25 T cell receptor beta chains below, sequenced in a study of T cell changes during pregnancy in multiple sclerosis. Here immunoSEQ multiplex PCR was the method, and the copy in TCRdb shows in-frame clones only, minus some. The profile covers around 92,000 clones, with around 93% appearing a single time and roughly 2.2% taken by the ten largest. The sample in question was peripheral blood, obtained in the third trimester of pregnancy. The receptor source for this set is a female donor with multiple sclerosis, enrolled in a pregnancy study.

This sequence joins TRBV5-4 and TRBJ1-1; D gene ambiguous. The ends were cut back, 3 bases at V and 4 bases at J, with 7 bases in the middle. CDR3 size: 12 residues. The V gene's germline CDR1 is SGHNT and CDR2 YYREEE (reference sequence). The CDR3 region has the DNA TGTGCCAGCAGCTACAGTGGCACTGAAGCTTTCTTT. It is translated as CASSYSGTEAFF. The full variable domain, with the rest looked up from reference TRBV5-4 and TRBJ1-1, is ETGVTQSPTHLIKTRGQQVTLRCSSQSGHNTVSWYQQALGQGPQFIFQYYREEENGRGNFPPRFSGLQFPNYSSELNVNALELDDSALYLCASSYSGTEAFFGQGTRLTVV.

The V gene is TRBV20-1, the J gene TRBJ2-1, with D unclear. The ends were cut back, 8 bases at V and 6 bases at J, with 5 bases in the middle. The length of the CDR3 is 9 residues. CDR1 is DFQATT and CDR2 is SNEGSKA in the germline V gene (reference sequence). As DNA, the CDR3 is TGCAGTCCGGGCAATGAGCAGTTCTTC. Its translation is CSPGNEQFF.

V and J are TRBV19 and TRBJ2-2; a weak D match, TRBD1 (6 bases). This CDR3 is 14 amino acids long. Germline loops: CDR1 LNHDA, CDR2 SQIVND (reference sequence). Trimming took 4 bases from V and 3 from J, leaving 9 bases between them. The CDR3 spells CASSKRQDTGELFF. The CDR3 DNA is TGTGCCAGTAGTAAGCGACAGGACACCGGGGAGCTGTTTTTT.

CDR3 DNA sequence: TGTGCCAGTAGTATGAAACGAGATCAGCCCCAGCATTTT. This gives the protein CASSMKRDQPQHF. The V call is TRBV19, the J call TRBJ1-5; D unresolved. CDR1 is LNHDA, CDR2 SQIVND, per germline (reference sequence). The CDR3 has 13 amino acids. V was shortened by 3 bases and J by 5 bases, with 8 bases between the two germline ends.

This clone was recorded only once. The chain recombines TRBV19 with TRBJ2-1, with D hard to call. Germline V gene lookup returns CDR1 LNHDA and CDR2 SQIVND (reference sequence). The V end lost 5 bases, the J end lost 4 bases, and 18 bases lay between the germline ends. This CDR3 comprises 16 residues. CDR3 coding DNA: TGTGCCAGTAGTGTGACCGGGTCCACTATTTACAATGAGCAGTTCTTC. It codes for CASSVTGSTIYNEQFF.

The chain has TRBV30 and TRBJ2-1; D is undetermined. CDR1 is GTSNPN, CDR2 SVGIG, per germline (reference sequence). The germline V and J ends were trimmed by 4 bases and 2 bases, with 12 bases remaining between them. This CDR3 has 14 residues. Here the CDR3 reads CAWKIQTTYNEQFF. The DNA for the CDR3 is TGTGCCTGGAAGATACAGACGACCTACAATGAGCAGTTCTTC.

This clone was counted between two and nine times. The chain joins TRBV6-5 to TRBJ1-2; D is uncertain. From germline, CDR1 is MNHEY and CDR2 SVGAGI. V was clipped by 4 bases and J by 4 bases, with 13 bases between them. This CDR3 comprises 14 residues. The CDR3: CASSSYRVGYGYTF. The CDR3 DNA follows: TGTGCCAGCAGTTCGTACCGGGTGGGCTATGGCTACACCTTC.

The rearrangement links TRBV19 to TRBJ1-2; D uncertain. Germline assignment: CDR1 LNHDA and CDR2 SQIVND (reference sequence). This CDR3 region has 12 residues. V lost 1 base and J lost 8, with 8 bases in between. DNA for the CDR3: TGTGCCAGTAGTATAGGACCGGAGGGCTACACCTTC. It specifies CASSIGPEGYTF.

The genes are TRBV6-5 and TRBJ2-1, with TRBD2 identical over 10 bases. CDR1 is MNHEY, CDR2 SVGAGI, per germline. J gave up 12 bases and V 5 bases, and 10 bases lay outside the gene matches. The CDR3 totals 14 residues. CDR3 DNA sequence: TGTGCCAGCAGTGGACTAGCGGATGTCAGGGGGCAGTTCTTC. Protein: CASSGLADVRGQFF.

The rearrangement joins TRBV2 to TRBJ2-1; 7 positions agree with TRBD2. This CDR3 comprises 13 residues. Trimming removed 9 bases from V and 5 bases from J; junction bases left unmatched: 7. CDR1 and CDR2 (germline): SNHLY, FYNNEI. The CDR3 sequence is CARGGSYDNEQFF. The CDR3 DNA sequence: TGTGCCAGGGGAGGGTCCTATGACAATGAGCAGTTCTTC.

The CDR3 spells CASSSSGRANTGELFF. The CDR3 nucleotides are TGTGCCAGCAGTTCCAGCGGGAGGGCGAACACCGGGGAGCTGTTTTTT. The V and J genes are TRBV28 and TRBJ2-2, with 10 bases fitting TRBD2. V dropped 4 bases and J dropped 0; count of bases not matched to a gene: 2. The germline V gene encodes CDR1 MDHEN and CDR2 SYDVKM. The CDR3 covers 16 residues.

The V and J genes are TRBV28 and TRBJ1-1, with TRBD1 as a possible D gene (6 bases). Germline values: CDR1 MDHEN, CDR2 SYDVKM. V lost 4 bases to trimming and J lost 4 bases, with 13 bases between them. The CDR3 is 14 amino acids. In DNA form, the CDR3 reads TGTGCCAGCAGTTCCCCCGGGACATCCACTGAAGCTTTCTTT. Amino acid sequence: CASSSPGTSTEAFF.

CDR3 sequence: CAGTMGGYEQYF. CDR3 bases: TGTGCCGGGACCATGGGGGGCTACGAGCAGTACTTC. The chain recombines TRBV30 with TRBJ2-7, with a tentative D call TRBD2 (6 bases). Germline-derived CDR1 and CDR2 are GTSNPN and SVGIG (reference sequence). The CDR3 length is 12 residues. V was shortened by 8 bases and J by 3 bases, with 14 bases between the two germline ends.

This chain joins TRBV4-2 and TRBJ2-2; 7 nucleotides match TRBD2. CDR3 length: 17 amino acids. J was trimmed by 5 bases and V by 1 base; bases with no gene match: 10. Germline CDR1 and CDR2: LGHNA and YNFKEQ. In DNA, the CDR3 is TGTGCCAGCAGCCAAGCTCTGGCGGGAGAAGGTACCGGGGAGCTGTTTTTT. It is translated as CASSQALAGEGTGELFF.

This rearrangement joins TRBV28 to TRBJ2-3, with a weak D call TRBD1 (6 bases). V was clipped by 2 bases and J by 4 bases, with 13 bases between them. CDR3 length equals 15 residues. Germline CDR1 and CDR2: MDHEN and SYDVKM. The CDR3 loop is CASSLSQGLPDTQYF. The CDR3 DNA follows: TGTGCCAGCAGTTTAAGTCAGGGGCTGCCAGATACGCAGTATTTT.

The rearrangement uses TRBV6-5 and TRBJ1-2, with D tentatively TRBD1 (6 bases). In germline, CDR1 is MNHEY, CDR2 SVGAGI. The V gene lost 0 bases and the J gene lost 8 bases, with 10 bases spanning the gap. There are 13 residues in the CDR3. The CDR3 DNA follows: TGTGCCAGCAGTTACTCGGGGGCACGGGGCTACACCTTC. It is translated as CASSYSGARGYTF.

The gene calls are TRBV28 and TRBJ1-5, with D possibly being TRBD1 (5 bases). CDR3 size: 14 residues. Germline V gene sequence: CDR1 MDHEN, CDR2 SYDVKM. V gave up 4 bases and J gave up 6 bases, with 13 bases separating them. CDR3 in amino acids: CASSSPQARQPQHF. CDR3 bases: TGTGCCAGCAGTTCCCCACAGGCCCGTCAGCCCCAGCATTTT.

This chain connects TRBV10-3 to TRBJ2-7, with TRBD1 matching over 7 bases. This CDR3 has 14 residues. With V trimmed by 7 bases and J by 5 bases, 11 bases remained unmatched. CDR1 ENHRY and CDR2 SYGVKD come from the germline V gene. CDR3 sequence reads: CAIKYGQDGDEQYF. CDR3 DNA: TGTGCCATCAAATACGGACAGGATGGGGACGAGCAGTACTTC.

The count of this clone is one. The gene calls are TRBV7-6 and TRBJ2-1, with 8 bases fitting TRBD2. This CDR3 has 16 amino acids. The junction had 16 bases not matched to a gene; V was cut back by 5 bases and J by 10 bases. Germline-derived CDR1 and CDR2 are SGHVS and FNYEAQ. The CDR3 spells CASSPRSGPGGGEQFF. The CDR3 DNA is TGTGCCAGCAGCCCGCGGTCCGGTCCGGGAGGGGGGGAGCAGTTCTTC.

This chain connects TRBV27 to TRBJ2-3; possibly TRBD2 for D (5 bases). CDR1 and CDR2 from the germline V gene are MNHEY and SMNVEV (reference sequence). V was shortened by 5 bases and J by 5 bases, with 11 bases between the two germline ends. The CDR3 extends over 13 amino acids. The CDR3 loop reads CASSPTRGDTQYF. The CDR3 DNA reads as TGTGCCAGCAGTCCTACTAGAGGAGATACGCAGTATTTT.

The chain is built from TRBV6-1 and TRBJ1-5; D is perhaps TRBD1 (5 bases). V lost 7 bases, J lost 8 bases, and 15 bases lay in between. The CDR3 spans 13 residues. Per germline, CDR1 MNHNS and CDR2 SASEGT. CDR3 region: CASKKGTGEPQHF. DNA for the CDR3: TGTGCCAGCAAGAAGGGGACGGGAGAGCCCCAGCATTTT.

The V gene is TRBV7-2, the J gene TRBJ2-1; a weak D match, TRBD2 (6 bases). The CDR3 consists of 15 residues. The germline CDR1 and CDR2 sequences are SGHTA and FQGNSA. Between the trimmed V and J ends, which lost 5 bases and 0 bases, there was a span of 11 bases. CDR3 region: CASSRGLYSYNEQFF. CDR3 coding DNA: TGTGCCAGCAGCAGGGGACTTTACTCCTACAATGAGCAGTTCTTC.

The V call is TRBV21-1, the J call TRBJ2-7; the table's D call TRBD2 went unverified against the DNA. TRBV21-1 is recorded as a pseudogene. This CDR3 comprises 18 residues. The CDR3 reads CASSKGADRDISSYEQYF. Here the CDR3 DNA reads TGTGCCAGCAGCAAAGGTGCGGACCGGGATATCAGCTCCTACGAGCAGTACTTC.

The chain carries TRBV27 and TRBJ2-1, with D maybe TRBD2 (6 bases). V was cut by 4 bases and J by 5 bases, with 12 bases left in between. Per germline, CDR1 MNHEY and CDR2 SMNVEV (reference sequence). This CDR3 has 14 amino acids. This CDR3 reads CASSSGGPDNEQFF. In DNA, the CDR3 is TGTGCCAGCAGTTCCGGGGGACCAGACAATGAGCAGTTCTTC.

V and J are TRBV23-1 and TRBJ2-7, with D perhaps TRBD2 (7 bases). TRBV23-1 counts as an open reading frame of uncertain function. The CDR3 sequence is 15 residues long. Trimming shortened V by 2 bases and J by 2 bases, and 13 bases separated the two germline ends. The CDR3 DNA is TGCGCCAGCAGTCAAGGGCGGGGGCACGCCTACGAGCAGTACTTC. Its translation: CASSQGRGHAYEQYF.